One sample yielded the 15 T cell receptor beta chains listed below, sequenced in a study of low-dose radiotherapy and immunotherapy resistance in tumors. With TRAV- and TRBV-specific primers, first-strand cDNA was made, covering the alpha and beta chains. The TCRs were subjected to amplification over approximately 20 PCR cycles employing a constant-region primer in conjunction with a V-primer adapter. One entry per CDR3 protein, called by TCRdb with MiXCR from the reads. In the table there are some 10,000 distinct CDR3 sequences, approximately 40% of which are singletons. These receptors all come from a human donor with advanced metastatic prostate, ovarian, gallbladder or colorectal cancer (not recorded which). This table probably holds off-target reads from a library built for another chain.

The J gene is TRBJ1-1, the V gene TRBV5-1; D uncertain. Germline CDR1 and CDR2: SGHRS and YFSETQ. The V gene lost 7 bases and the J gene lost 1 base, with 11 bases spanning the gap. This CDR3 comprises 13 residues. Written as DNA, the CDR3 is TGCGCCAGCTCCTGGGGAGGGAACACTGAAGCTTTCTTT. It codes for CASSWGGNTEAFF.

In this sample, this clonotype turned up a few times. The chain links TRBV7-2 to TRBJ1-5, with D possibly TRBD1 on 6 matching bases. The V end lost 1 base, the J end lost 9 bases, and 7 bases lay between the germline ends. This CDR3 comprises 12 residues. CDR1 is SGHTA and CDR2 is FQGNSA in the germline V gene. CDR3 residues: CASSLGGGPQHF. For the CDR3, the DNA is TGTGCCAGCAGCTTAGGAGGGGGGCCCCAGCATTTT.

The chain has TRBV2 and TRBJ2-5, with D perhaps matching TRBD2 (6 bases). Per germline, CDR1 SNHLY and CDR2 FYNNEI. This CDR3 region has 18 residues. Trimming took 6 bases from V and 2 from J, leaving 25 bases between them. CDR3 nucleotides: TGTGCCAGCAGCCTCAAACGGGGGTTCCTAAGCAGACAAGAGACCCAGTACTTC. It translates to CASSLKRGFLSRQETQYF.

The V gene is TRBV12-1, the J gene TRBJ2-1; the table's D call, TRBD2, was not checked against the DNA. TRBV12-1 is assigned pseudogene status. The CDR3 runs 16 residues. CDR3 nucleotides: TGTGCCAGCAGCTCCAACACAGGGACTAGCTACAATGAGCAGTTCTTC. It codes for CASSSNTGTSYNEQFF.

The chain has TRBV3-1 and TRBJ2-1, with D tentatively TRBD1 or TRBD2 (7 bases each). V gave up 0 bases and J gave up 7 bases, with 25 bases separating them. The germline CDR1 and CDR2 sequences are LGHDT and YNNKEL (reference sequence). The CDR3 is 19 residues long. CDR3: CASSQEGGGAGGKLNEQFF. The CDR3 DNA reads TGTGCCAGCAGCCAAGAGGGTGGGGGGGCAGGGGGAAAGTTGAATGAGCAGTTCTTC.

This clonotype has more than one count but fewer than ten. V usage is TRBV19 and J usage is TRBJ2-2, with no clear D. Per germline, CDR1 LNHDA and CDR2 SQIVND (reference sequence). V was pared by 0 bases and J by 1 base, with 3 bases between. The CDR3 is 14 amino acids. CDR3 sequence reads: CASSIEGNTGELFF. The CDR3 DNA reads TGTGCCAGTAGTATAGAGGGGAACACCGGGGAGCTGTTTTTT.

The chain couples TRBV7-2 to TRBJ2-7, with 9 bases lining up with TRBD1. The CDR3 has 15 amino acids. V lost 5 bases, J lost 3 bases, and 8 bases stayed unmatched. Looked up from germline, CDR1 is SGHTA and CDR2 is FQGNSA. The CDR3 loop reads CASSVSGTGIYEQYF. The CDR3 coding sequence is TGTGCCAGCAGCGTATCCGGGACAGGGATCTACGAGCAGTACTTC.

The J gene is TRBJ2-1, the V gene TRBV29-1, with 16 bases lining up with TRBD2. Germline trimming cut 3 bases from V and 1 base from J; bases unmatched to any gene: 3. This CDR3 has 17 residues. CDR1 and CDR2 from the germline V gene are SQVTM and ANQGSEA. CDR3 residues: CSVDGTSGGASYNEQFF. The CDR3 DNA follows: TGCAGCGTTGATGGGACTAGCGGGGGGGCATCCTACAATGAGCAGTTCTTC.

This clonotype was counted between two and nine times. This sequence joins TRBV20-1 and TRBJ1-4, with D perhaps TRBD1 (5 bases). This CDR3 is built from 16 residues. V was trimmed by 3 bases and J by 2 bases, leaving 16 bases between them. The germline V gene has CDR1 DFQATT and CDR2 SNEGSKA (reference sequence). This CDR3 is CSASPRGASTNEKLFF. CDR3 bases: TGCAGTGCTAGCCCGAGGGGCGCATCCACTAATGAAAAACTGTTTTTT.

V gene TRBV12-3 or TRBV12-4 combines with J gene TRBJ1-2, with D perhaps matching TRBD1 (5 bases). V was pared by 5 bases and J by 4 bases, with 11 bases between. The CDR3 consists of 13 residues. CDR3 DNA sequence: TGTGCCAGCAGTCCCACGGGGGTCTATGGCTACACCTTC. Translated, it gives CASSPTGVYGYTF.

This rearrangement joins TRBV5-6 to TRBJ2-7, with no clear D. Germline assignment: CDR1 SGHDT and CDR2 YYEEEE. CDR3 length: 12 residues. The V gene lost 4 bases and the J gene lost 3 bases, with 8 bases spanning the gap. The CDR3 region is CASSVDLYEQYF. CDR3 coding DNA: TGTGCCAGCAGCGTGGACCTCTACGAGCAGTACTTC.

This chain connects TRBV5-1 to TRBJ1-5; D perhaps matches TRBD1 (5 bases). This CDR3 contains 15 residues. Germline CDR1 reads SGHRS; CDR2 reads YFSETQ. Deletions cut 3 bases from V and 1 base from J, with 11 bases between. CDR3 DNA sequence: TGCGCCAGCAGCTCGGGACTGGAGAGCAATCAGCCCCAGCATTTT. Protein product: CASSSGLESNQPQHF.

This chain links TRBV20-1 with TRBJ2-5; a possible D gene is TRBD1 (6 bases). Per germline, CDR1 DFQATT and CDR2 SNEGSKA (reference sequence). V lost 5 bases and J lost 5, with 15 bases in between. The CDR3 loop spans 13 amino acids. This CDR3 is CSAPNRVLETQYF. The CDR3 nucleotides are TGCAGTGCTCCCAACAGGGTGTTGGAGACCCAGTACTTC.

The chain uses TRBV10-3 and TRBJ1-1; D uncertain. Germline CDR1 ENHRY, CDR2 SYGVKD. Trimming shortened V by 8 bases and J by 7 bases, and 20 bases separated the two germline ends. This CDR3 contains 14 residues. CDR3 loop: CAIWQSSGLSEAFF. CDR3 nucleotide sequence: TGTGCCATCTGGCAGTCTTCTGGGTTGAGTGAAGCTTTCTTT.

This clonotype was observed a few times. This sequence joins TRBV5-4 and TRBJ1-1; unclear D gene. The germline V and J ends were trimmed by 0 bases and 1 base, with 4 bases remaining between them. The germline V gene encodes CDR1 SGHNT and CDR2 YYREEE (reference sequence). The CDR3 loop spans 13 amino acids. DNA of the CDR3: TGTGCCAGCAGCTTGGAGAAGAACACTGAAGCTTTCTTT. Protein product: CASSLEKNTEAFF.